This T cell receptor beta chain was captured by sequencing in a study of blood T cell repertoires in COVID-19. Sequencing used immunoSEQ multiplex PCR; TCRdb keeps in-frame clones, though not all of them. The repertoire consists of about 130,000 clones, with about 89% occurring once and the leading ten covering around 4.2%. V shed 0 bases and J shed 8 bases, with 12 bases lying between them. CDR1 is MRHNA, CDR2 SNTAGT, per germline. CDR3 size: 14 residues. Sequencing was carried out using peripheral blood. The V gene is TRBV6-4, the J gene TRBJ2-3; D is possibly TRBD1 (6 bases). The source is a man between 60 and 75 years old with COVID-19, enrolled during active disease. This CDR3 is CASSDSGQFGTQYF. The CDR3 bases are TGTGCCAGCAGTGACTCTGGACAGTTCGGTACGCAGTATTTT.